This T cell receptor (beta chain) stems from a study of cytomegalovirus exposure and HLA in healthy donors. Study context: HLA-typed donors were the source of approximately 88 million unique TCRs held in an early data release. Notes on the study in general: As a later analysis showed, several of the most significant clusters appeared to be linked to common viral pathogens.

A multiplex PCR was run with 60 Vbeta primers and 13 Jbeta primers. Assay: immunoSEQ multiplex PCR; the TCRdb copy retains only in-frame clones and omits some. In the table there are some 130,000 clones, 70% to 80% of which are singletons. Deletions cut 6 bases from V and 4 bases from J, with 12 bases between. In germline, CDR1 is MDHEN, CDR2 SYDVKM. The CDR3 is 13 residues long. Turning to this clone: Its target is unknown.

This receptor was identified in a young man in good health and CMV-seronegative. Source material: PBMCs. The chain employs TRBV28 and TRBJ1-1, with D possibly matching TRBD1 (6 bases). The CDR3 loop is CASRLTGSTEAFF. The CDR3, as DNA: TGTGCCAGCAGGCTAACAGGGTCCACTGAAGCTTTCTTT. Looking up the rest from reference TRBV28 and TRBJ1-1 gives the full variable domain: DVKVTQSSRYLVKRTGEKVFLECVQDMDHENMFWYRQDPGLGLRLIYFSYDVKMKEKGDIPEGYSVSREKKERFSLILESASTNQTSMYLCASRLTGSTEAFFGQGTRLTVV.